Below are 15 T cell receptor beta chains sequenced from a single sample in a study of CXCR3-negative and CXCR3-positive naive CD8 T cells. Study results and limitations: Compared with CXCR3-negative naive cells, CXCR3-positive naive cells showed more hydrophobic TRB CDR3s.

5' RACE with UMI labels generated the TRB cDNA libraries. TCRdb reworked the 5' RACE reads into one entry per CDR3 protein, no DNA. Its table lists roughly 60,000 distinct CDR3 sequences. These receptors' targets are unknown. The sequenced sample consisted of naive CXCR3+ CD8+ T cells from blood. Subset given: CD45RO-CCR7+CD27+CD95- naive CD8+ T cells expressing CXCR3 (TNR3+). The receptor source for this set is a human donor in good health. Some clones in this sample may be carry-over from other donors' samples.

The chain combines TRBV7-2 with TRBJ2-7; TCRdb names TRBD1, which stays unverified in the absence of DNA. This CDR3 has 14 residues. Germline V gives CDR1 SGHTA, CDR2 FQGNSA. The CDR3 spells CASSPRQLGYEQYF.

CDR3 region: CSVSPSELRPTEAFF. The chain recombines TRBV29-1 with TRBJ1-1. The CDR3 is made up of 15 amino acids. Germline V gene sequence: CDR1 SQVTM, CDR2 ANQGSEA.

The rearrangement links TRBV10-3 to TRBJ1-2; lacking DNA, the TRBD1 call made by TCRdb goes unchecked. This CDR3 comprises 15 residues. In germline, CDR1 is ENHRY, CDR2 SYGVKD. CDR3 region: CAIRQEGAIPYGYTF.

The rearrangement uses TRBV15 and TRBJ2-6. Germline values: CDR1 LNHNV, CDR2 YYDKDF (reference sequence). This CDR3 comprises 14 residues. The CDR3 loop reads CATTRVSGANVLTF.

The chain couples TRBV24-1 to TRBJ2-3; without DNA, the TCRdb call of TRBD1 cannot be checked. The length of the CDR3 is 17 residues. From germline, CDR1 is KGHDR and CDR2 SFDVKD. The CDR3 sequence is CATSDLGGTLRTDTQYF.

V usage is TRBV20-1 and J usage is TRBJ1-5. This CDR3 contains 12 residues. CDR1 DFQATT and CDR2 SNEGSKA come from the germline V gene (reference sequence). This chain's CDR3 is CSGAGGNQPQHF.

The CDR3 spells CASRKTGTYNSPLHF. V usage is TRBV28 and J usage is TRBJ1-6; TCRdb picks TRBD1, but there is no DNA to check that call. There are 15 residues in the CDR3. Germline assignment: CDR1 MDHEN and CDR2 SYDVKM.

The chain recombines TRBV7-9 with TRBJ1-1. Looked up from germline, CDR1 is SEHNR and CDR2 is FQNEAQ (reference sequence). The CDR3 totals 14 residues. The CDR3 reads CASSGEGGDTEAFF.

The chain combines TRBV16 with TRBJ2-7; there is no DNA to check the TCRdb D call of TRBD2. Looked up from germline, CDR1 is KGHSY and CDR2 is FQNENV. The length of the CDR3 is 16 residues. The CDR3 sequence: CASSPPSGGAAYEQYF.

The chain uses TRBV5-1 and TRBJ2-7; TCRdb selects TRBD1, and the lack of DNA leaves this call unchecked. The CDR3 is 16 amino acids. Germline CDR1 reads SGHRS; CDR2 reads YFSETQ. This CDR3 reads CASSLVVTGGNYEQYF. Based on the CDR3 plus reference TRBV5-1 and TRBJ2-7, the full variable domain is KAGVTQTPRYLIKTRGQQVTLSCSPISGHRSVSWYQQTPGQGLQFLFEYFSETQRNKGNFPGRFSGRQFSNSRSEMNVSTLELGDSALYLCASSLVVTGGNYEQYFGPGTRLTVT.

This CDR3 is CATSDLQTVTGELFF. The V and J genes are TRBV24-1 and TRBJ2-2. Germline CDR1 reads KGHDR; CDR2 reads SFDVKD. The CDR3 contains 15 residues.

The chain links TRBV23-1 to TRBJ2-2; TCRdb's D call of TRBD1 is untestable without DNA. TRBV23-1 is filed as an ORF, its function uncertain. The CDR3 sequence is 18 residues long. CDR3 amino acids: CASSARAPGGARNGELFF.

The rearrangement uses TRBV20-1 and TRBJ1-6. CDR3 length: 16 residues. Germline V lookup: CDR1 DFQATT, CDR2 SNEGSKA (reference sequence). Here the CDR3 reads CSARDEGRSLNSPLHF.

The chain links TRBV29-1 to TRBJ2-7; TCRdb returns TRBD1, unconfirmable since there is no DNA. This CDR3 region has 14 residues. Germline V lookup: CDR1 SQVTM, CDR2 ANQGSEA. The CDR3 region is CSVSPGQWGYEQYF.

The chain employs TRBV7-9 and TRBJ2-7; the D call of TRBD2 rests on TCRdb alone, since no DNA is present to check it. This CDR3 has 14 residues. CDR1 is SEHNR and CDR2 is FQNEAQ in the germline V gene (reference sequence). The CDR3 spells CASKRGESSYEQYF.